A single sample is the source of the 26 T cell receptor beta chains below, sequenced in a study of cytotoxic CD8 clonotypes in ibrutinib-treated CLL. Assay: immunoSEQ multiplex PCR; the TCRdb copy retains only in-frame clones and omits some. The data contain roughly 100,000 clones, around four fifths of them singletons. Here the sequenced sample was PBMCs, taken after 12 months of ibrutinib treatment. These receptors came from a human donor with chronic lymphocytic leukemia.

V is TRBV30 and J is TRBJ2-2; D may correspond to TRBD1 or TRBD2 (5 bases each). The CDR3 has 15 residues. Trimming shortened V by 3 bases and J by 5 bases, and 16 bases separated the two germline ends. The germline V gene encodes CDR1 GTSNPN and CDR2 SVGIG (reference sequence). In nucleotides, the CDR3 is TGTGCCTGGAGGGCCCCGGGACGCCAGACCGGGGAGCTGTTTTTT. Protein sequence: CAWRAPGRQTGELFF.

The CDR3 spells CASMGRDSYEQYF. The CDR3, as DNA: TGTGCCAGTATGGGACGGGACTCCTACGAGCAGTACTTC. The chain carries TRBV19 and TRBJ2-7; D may match TRBD1 or TRBD2 (5 bases each). V was shortened by 7 bases and J by 0 bases, with 10 bases between the two germline ends. Germline loops: CDR1 LNHDA, CDR2 SQIVND (reference sequence). This CDR3 has 13 residues.

This clone was detected a few times. This rearrangement joins TRBV7-6 to TRBJ2-2, with a possible D match to TRBD1 (6 bases). Trimming cost V 3 bases and J 7 bases, with 12 bases left between them. The CDR3 sequence is 14 residues long. The germline gives CDR1 SGHVS, CDR2 FNYEAQ. The CDR3 reads CASSFVQGDGELFF. The CDR3 region has the DNA TGTGCCAGCAGCTTTGTACAGGGCGACGGGGAGCTGTTTTTT.

The V gene is TRBV6-6, the J gene TRBJ2-3; possibly TRBD1 for D (6 bases). V shed 2 bases and J shed 6 bases, with 12 bases lying between them. Per germline, CDR1 MNHNY and CDR2 SVGAGI (reference sequence). The CDR3 totals 14 residues. For the CDR3, the DNA is TGTGCCAGCAGTTACGGTAACAGGGCCGATACGCAGTATTTT. Protein product: CASSYGNRADTQYF.

The count of this clone is one. The V gene is TRBV28, the J gene TRBJ1-1; D ambiguous. There are 13 residues in the CDR3. The germline CDR1 and CDR2 sequences are MDHEN and SYDVKM. V lost 1 base and J 8 bases, leaving 11 bases between the germline ends. The CDR3 protein is CASSLSGVREAFF. DNA of the CDR3: TGTGCCAGCAGTTTATCCGGGGTGAGAGAAGCTTTCTTT.

The chain has TRBV6-6 and TRBJ2-7; 9 nucleotides line up with TRBD1. The CDR3 length is 14 residues. Germline-derived CDR1 and CDR2 are MNHNY and SVGAGI (reference sequence). After removal of 5 bases from V and 1 base from J, the junction contained 3 bases not matched to a gene. DNA of the CDR3: TGTGCCAGCAGTGTCGACAGGGGGTCCTACGAGCAGTACTTC. Its translation is CASSVDRGSYEQYF.

The CDR3 coding sequence is TGTGCCACCAGCAGAGATCTGGGGGAGCGCAACTATGGCTACACCTTC. Encoded protein: CATSRDLGERNYGYTF. V and J are TRBV15 and TRBJ1-2, with D possibly being TRBD1 (5 bases). Germline loops: CDR1 LNHNV, CDR2 YYDKDF (reference sequence). V shed 0 bases and J shed 2 bases, with 13 bases lying between them. The CDR3 length is 16 residues.

This clone came up a few times. This chain links TRBV11-3 with TRBJ1-4, with D unclear. The germline V and J ends were trimmed by 5 bases and 11 bases, with 12 bases remaining between them. The CDR3 sequence is 12 residues long. Germline V gives CDR1 SGHNT, CDR2 YENEEA. The CDR3 DNA follows: TGTGCCAGCAGCCAATCCGAGGATAAACTGTTTTTT. This gives the protein CASSQSEDKLFF.

The rearrangement links TRBV7-2 to TRBJ1-5; no firm D call. Germline lookup yields CDR1 SGHTA and CDR2 FQGNSA. The CDR3 consists of 13 residues. V was shortened by 4 bases and J by 1 base, with 5 bases between the two germline ends. The CDR3 loop is CASSYLSNQPQHF. The CDR3 DNA is TGTGCCAGCAGCTACCTGAGCAATCAGCCCCAGCATTTT.

V and J are TRBV30 and TRBJ2-5; 7 bases line up with TRBD1. Trimming cost V 4 bases and J 1 base; bases outside gene matches: 0. From germline, CDR1 is GTSNPN and CDR2 SVGIG (reference sequence). The CDR3 consists of 12 residues. DNA for the CDR3: TGTGCCTGGAACAGGGGCCAAGAGACCCAGTACTTC. Encoded protein: CAWNRGQETQYF.

The chain combines TRBV2 with TRBJ1-5; no definite D call. V lost 6 bases, J lost 4 bases, and 13 bases lay in between. Germline loops: CDR1 SNHLY, CDR2 FYNNEI. CDR3 length: 14 amino acids. CDR3: CASSEVTANQPQHF. The CDR3 coding sequence is TGTGCCAGCAGCGAGGTTACGGCTAATCAGCCCCAGCATTTT.

This clone was detected once. The chain is built from TRBV7-9 and TRBJ2-1; 9 positions match TRBD1. CDR1 and CDR2 (germline): SEHNR, FQNEAQ (reference sequence). Trimming at V came to 6 bases and at J to 4 bases, leaving 10 bases not matched to a gene. This CDR3 has 16 amino acids. Here the CDR3 DNA reads TGTGCCAGCAGTCCCGGGACAGGGACTAAATACAATGAGCAGTTCTTC. Its translation: CASSPGTGTKYNEQFF.

This chain joins TRBV29-1 and TRBJ1-1; TRBD1 is a possible D gene (6 bases). V was cut by 6 bases and J by 1 base, with 15 bases left in between. CDR3 length equals 14 residues. Germline CDR1 reads SQVTM; CDR2 reads ANQGSEA. The CDR3 DNA reads as TGCAGCGTGACGTTCGGACAGCAGAACACTGAAGCTTTCTTT. Amino acid sequence: CSVTFGQQNTEAFF.

This clone was picked up one time. The CDR3 sequence: CASSIVGSRRYGYTF. CDR3 coding DNA: TGTGCCAGTAGTATAGTAGGCAGTAGGAGGTATGGCTACACCTTC. The V gene is TRBV19, the J gene TRBJ1-2; D remains unclear. The CDR3 is 15 residues long. The V gene's germline CDR1 is LNHDA and CDR2 SQIVND (reference sequence). V lost 1 base and J 5 bases, leaving 14 bases between the germline ends.

The chain has TRBV11-3 and TRBJ2-7; D may be TRBD2 (6 bases). V was clipped by 5 bases and J by 2 bases, with 13 bases between them. The CDR3 runs to 14 residues. Looked up from germline, CDR1 is SGHNT and CDR2 is YENEEA. CDR3 sequence reads: CASSHAAGTYEQYF. DNA of the CDR3: TGTGCCAGCAGCCACGCGGCGGGAACCTACGAGCAGTACTTC. The entire variable domain, with the rest obtained from reference TRBV11-3 and TRBJ2-7, is as follows: EAGVVQSPRYKIIEKKQPVAFWCNPISGHNTLYWYLQNLGQGPELLIRYENEEAVDDSQLPKDRFSAERLKGVDSTLKIQPAELGDSAVYLCASSHAAGTYEQYFGPGTRLTVT.

V usage is TRBV7-6 and J usage is TRBJ2-5; D is perhaps TRBD2 (6 bases). Between the trimmed V and J ends, which lost 7 bases and 3 bases, there was a span of 15 bases. The germline CDR1 and CDR2 sequences are SGHVS and FNYEAQ. This CDR3 contains 14 residues. The DNA for the CDR3 is TGTGCCAGCACCGGTGGGGGGAACAAAGAGACCCAGTACTTC. This gives the protein CASTGGGNKETQYF.

The rearrangement joins TRBV6-1 to TRBJ2-1, with a tentative D call TRBD1 (5 bases). The V and J ends lost 3 bases and 7 bases respectively, with 10 bases between them. Germline V gives CDR1 MNHNS, CDR2 SASEGT. There are 13 residues in the CDR3. CDR3 in amino acids: CASSEFRVNEQFF. The CDR3 DNA reads TGTGCCAGCAGTGAGTTCAGGGTGAATGAGCAGTTCTTC.

The rearrangement uses TRBV11-3 and TRBJ1-5; 7 nucleotides line up with TRBD1. Germline-derived CDR1 and CDR2 are SGHNT and YENEEA. This CDR3 spans 14 amino acids. The V gene end was trimmed by 5 bases and the J gene end by 3 bases; junction bases not matched to a gene: 4. CDR3 protein: CASSQGQNNQPQHF. The CDR3 DNA reads TGTGCCAGCAGCCAGGGACAGAACAATCAGCCCCAGCATTTT. Variable domain in full (rest from reference TRBV11-3 and TRBJ1-5): EAGVVQSPRYKIIEKKQPVAFWCNPISGHNTLYWYLQNLGQGPELLIRYENEEAVDDSQLPKDRFSAERLKGVDSTLKIQPAELGDSAVYLCASSQGQNNQPQHFGDGTRLSIL.

The rearrangement joins TRBV5-4 to TRBJ2-3; 7 positions match TRBD2. The CDR3 length is 13 residues. The ends lost 0 bases at V and 9 bases at J; junction bases unmatched: 4. Germline CDR1 is SGHNT and CDR2 is YYREEE (reference sequence). CDR3 in amino acids: CASSLGGGETQYF. The CDR3 nucleotides are TGTGCCAGCAGCTTGGGCGGGGGAGAAACGCAGTATTTT.

The CDR3 DNA follows: TGTGCCAGCAGCGTATCATTCCGGGGTACGCAGTTCTTC. Protein product: CASSVSFRGTQFF. The chain links TRBV5-8 to TRBJ2-1; possibly TRBD2 for D (5 bases). This CDR3 is built from 13 residues. Trimming pared 4 bases from V and 12 bases from J, leaving 17 bases between. Germline-derived CDR1 and CDR2 are SGHTS and YDEGEE.

The CDR3 spells CASSLEVSGLNQPQHF. The CDR3 DNA is TGTGCCAGCAGCTTAGAGGTCTCTGGGCTTAATCAGCCCCAGCATTTT. The chain couples TRBV7-2 to TRBJ1-5; D gene uncertain. This CDR3 has 16 amino acids. CDR1 and CDR2 from the germline V gene are SGHTA and FQGNSA. V dropped 1 base and J dropped 4 bases, with 14 bases sitting between them.

This clone has only one observation. The gene calls are TRBV18 and TRBJ1-2, with a possible D match to TRBD1 (6 bases). The V gene's germline CDR1 is KGHSH and CDR2 LQKENI. Trimming removed 4 bases from V and 1 base from J, with 16 bases in between. The CDR3 loop spans 16 amino acids. This CDR3 is CASSRATGDINYGYTF. The CDR3 bases are TGTGCCAGCTCACGGGCGACAGGAGACATTAACTATGGCTACACCTTC.

The chain uses TRBV6-1 and TRBJ2-7; D is undetermined. CDR3 length: 13 residues. The germline V gene encodes CDR1 MNHNS and CDR2 SASEGT. Deletions cut 10 bases from V and 5 bases from J, with 18 bases between. The CDR3 DNA follows: TGTGCCACCAAGCGCCCACGGAGCGACGAGCAGTACTTC. This codes for CATKRPRSDEQYF.

The CDR3 is CASSYGQTYEQYF. The CDR3 bases are TGTGCCAGCAGTTACGGACAGACCTACGAGCAGTACTTC. The chain employs TRBV6-5 and TRBJ2-7; the D gene is possibly TRBD1 (6 bases). Trimming removed 2 bases from V and 2 bases from J, with 7 bases in between. The CDR3 runs 13 residues. Germline CDR1 is MNHEY and CDR2 is SVGAGI.

This chain uses TRBV6-5 with TRBJ2-5; D ambiguous. Germline V gene lookup returns CDR1 MNHEY and CDR2 SVGAGI. Trimming removed 8 bases at V and 2 bases at J, with 9 bases between. CDR3 length: 12 amino acids. Here the CDR3 reads CASWAQQETQYF. The CDR3 DNA reads as TGTGCCAGCTGGGCACAGCAAGAGACCCAGTACTTC.

V and J are TRBV11-3 and TRBJ1-4; 8 bases fit TRBD1. This CDR3 is 14 amino acids long. The ends lost 6 bases at V and 3 bases at J; junction bases unmatched: 3. Germline V gene data show CDR1 as SGHNT and CDR2 as YENEEA. CDR3 sequence: CASRSDRANEKLFF. CDR3 DNA: TGTGCCAGCAGATCGGACAGGGCTAATGAAAAACTGTTTTTT.